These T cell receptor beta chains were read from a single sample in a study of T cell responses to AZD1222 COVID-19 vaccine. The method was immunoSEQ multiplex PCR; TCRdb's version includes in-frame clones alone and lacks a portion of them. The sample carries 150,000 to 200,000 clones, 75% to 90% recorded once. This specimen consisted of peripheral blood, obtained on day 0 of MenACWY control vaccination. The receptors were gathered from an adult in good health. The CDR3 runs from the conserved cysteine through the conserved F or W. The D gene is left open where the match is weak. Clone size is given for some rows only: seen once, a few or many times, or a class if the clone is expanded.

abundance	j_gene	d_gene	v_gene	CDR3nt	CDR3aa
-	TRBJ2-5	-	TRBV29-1	TGCAGCGTTGTTCGGAACTTCCAAGAGACCCAGTACTTC	CSVVRNFQETQYF
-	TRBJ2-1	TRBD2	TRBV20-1	TGCAGTCAGCGGGAGCGGAGTGAGCAGTTCTTC	CSQRERSEQFF
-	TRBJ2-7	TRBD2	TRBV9	TGTGCCAGCAGCACTTCTAGCGGGAGGGCCGTCGAGCAGTACTTC	CASSTSSGRAVEQYF
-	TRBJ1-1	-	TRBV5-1	TGCGCCAGCAGCCCCTTAACAGGGCCAATGAACACTGAAGCTTTCTTT	CASSPLTGPMNTEAFF
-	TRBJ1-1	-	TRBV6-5	TGTGCCAGCAACGTAGATGGGTCGAGTGAAGCTTTCTTT	CASNVDGSSEAFF
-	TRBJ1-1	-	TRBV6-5	TGTGCCAGCAGCCTGAGCCAGGGAACTGAAGCTTTCTTT	CASSLSQGTEAFF
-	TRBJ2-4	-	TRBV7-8	TGTGCCAGCAGCTTATTTCACTTATCCGGGGGTAGAGGTTTAAACATTCAGTACTTC	CASSLFHLSGGRGLNIQYF
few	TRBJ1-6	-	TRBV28	TGTGCCAGCAGTTTAACGGGGGTTTCACCCCTCCACTTT	CASSLTGVSPLHF
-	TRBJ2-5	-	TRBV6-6	TGTGCCTCAGCGGGCAGGGGTTTGCAAGAGACCCAGTACTTC	CASAGRGLQETQYF
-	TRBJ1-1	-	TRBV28	TGTGCCAGCAGGACGAGACCGGGCCCCCGAGGAGGGAACACTGAAGCTTTCTTT	CASRTRPGPRGGNTEAFF
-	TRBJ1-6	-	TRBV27	TGTGCCAGCAGTTTAACCGCCTATAATTCACCCCTCCACTTT	CASSLTAYNSPLHF
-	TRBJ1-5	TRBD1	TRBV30	TGTGCCTGGAGTTTACAGGGGGGTCAGCCCCAGCATTTT	CAWSLQGGQPQHF
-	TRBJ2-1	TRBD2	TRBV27	TGTGCCAGCAGACGGACTAGCGGAACTTCCTACAATGAGCAGTTCTTC	CASRRTSGTSYNEQFF
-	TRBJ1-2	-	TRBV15	TGTGCCACCAGCAGACAGGGGAGTTCGGGCTACACCTTC	CATSRQGSSGYTF
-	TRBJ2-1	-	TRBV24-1	TGTGCCACCAGTGTCTCCGGGAGCTCCTACAATGAGCAGTTCTTC	CATSVSGSSYNEQFF
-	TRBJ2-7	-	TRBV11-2	TGTGCCAGCAGGCAGTTACAGGGTTTGTCCTACGAGCAGTACTTC	CASRQLQGLSYEQYF
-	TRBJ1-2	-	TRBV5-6	TGTGCCAGCAGCCCGTTTTGGACTCCCTATGGCTACACCTTC	CASSPFWTPYGYTF
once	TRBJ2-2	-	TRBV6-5	TGTGCCAGCACTAGGGCGAACACCGGGGAGCTGTTTTTT	CASTRANTGELFF
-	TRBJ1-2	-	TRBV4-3	TGCGCCAGCAGCCAAGATCGGCAGATCTACAACTATGGCTACACCTTC	CASSQDRQIYNYGYTF
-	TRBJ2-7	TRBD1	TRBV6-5	TGTGCCAGCAGACCTGGACAGGGGGCCCACGAGCAGTACTTC	CASRPGQGAHEQYF
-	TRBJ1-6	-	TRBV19	TGTGCCAGTAGACGGGAAAGCTCACCCCTCCACTTT	CASRRESSPLHF
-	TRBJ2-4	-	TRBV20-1	TGCAGTGCGCCCTTGGTGAACATTCAGTACTTC	CSAPLVNIQYF
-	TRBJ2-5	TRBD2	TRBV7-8	TGTGCCAGCACCCTGGGGGTGAGGCGGGAGGTCATAGAGACCCAGTACTTC	CASTLGVRREVIETQYF
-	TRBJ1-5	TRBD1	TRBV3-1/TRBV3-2	TGTGCCAGCAGCCAACAACCGGGACAGCAGCCCCAGCATTTT	CASSQQPGQQPQHF
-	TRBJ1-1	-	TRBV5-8	TGTGCCAGCAGCTTATTCGGGAGCGGAGGGTATGAGGACACTGAAGCTTTCTTT	CASSLFGSGGYEDTEAFF
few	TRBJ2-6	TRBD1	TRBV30	TGTGCCTGGGCCTGGGACAGTTCTGGGGCCAACGTCCTGACTTTC	CAWAWDSSGANVLTF
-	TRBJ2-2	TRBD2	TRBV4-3	TGCGCCAGCAGCCCTGGGGAGGGAGGCACCGGGGAGCTGTTTTTT	CASSPGEGGTGELFF
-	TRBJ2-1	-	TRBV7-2	TGTGCCAGCAACCAACCCGGGGGGCAGGGCAATGAGCAGTTCTTC	CASNQPGGQGNEQFF
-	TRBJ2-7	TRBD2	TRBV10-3	TGTGCCATCAGTGACCCCGCTAGCGGGCCACCTTACGAGCAGTACTTC	CAISDPASGPPYEQYF
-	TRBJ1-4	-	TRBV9	TGTGCCAGCAGCGTACAGGGTGCGAATGAAAAACTGTTTTTT	CASSVQGANEKLFF
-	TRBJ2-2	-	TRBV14	TGTGCCAGCAGCCAAGATGGGCGCACCGGGGAGCTGTTTTTT	CASSQDGRTGELFF
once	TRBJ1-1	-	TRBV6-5	TGTGCCAGCAGAGTGGCCACGAACACTGAAGCTTTCTTT	CASRVATNTEAFF
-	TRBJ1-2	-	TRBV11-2	TGTGCCAGCAGTTCCACCTTGACTGGCTATGGCTACACCTTC	CASSSTLTGYGYTF
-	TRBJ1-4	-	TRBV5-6	TGTGCCAGCAGCCGCCCCAGTGGGGGAGAAAAACTGTTTTTT	CASSRPSGGEKLFF
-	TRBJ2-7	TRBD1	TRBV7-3	TGTGCCAGCAGCTTACCCAGAACAGGGGTGGCCTACGAGCAGTACTTC	CASSLPRTGVAYEQYF
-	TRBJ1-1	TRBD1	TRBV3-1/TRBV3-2	TGTGCCAGCAGCCAAGAGTACAGGGGGCTTACTGAAGCTTTCTTT	CASSQEYRGLTEAFF
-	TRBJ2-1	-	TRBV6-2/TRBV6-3	TGTGCCAGCAGCTGGAACAGGGTCAATGAGCAGTTCTTC	CASSWNRVNEQFF
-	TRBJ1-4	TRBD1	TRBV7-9	TGTGCCAGCAGCTTCGGGGACAGGGGAGGGGAAAAACTGTTTTTT	CASSFGDRGGEKLFF
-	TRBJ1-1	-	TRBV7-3	TGTGCCAGCAGCTTAGGGACCTCTAACACTGAAGCTTTCTTT	CASSLGTSNTEAFF
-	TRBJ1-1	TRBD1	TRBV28	TGTGCCAGCAGCCCCCGCACAGGGGATTACACTGAAGCTTTCTTT	CASSPRTGDYTEAFF
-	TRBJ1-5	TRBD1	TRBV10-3	TGTGCCATCAGTGAGGGACAGGGGAATCAGCCCCAGCATTTT	CAISEGQGNQPQHF
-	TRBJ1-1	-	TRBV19	TGTGCCAGTAGTATGACAAAGAACACTGAAGCTTTCTTT	CASSMTKNTEAFF
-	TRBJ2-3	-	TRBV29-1	TGCAGCGTTGTCAATGGAGGACCAGATACGCAGTATTTT	CSVVNGGPDTQYF
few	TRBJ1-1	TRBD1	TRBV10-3	TGTGCCACCCGGGACAGGGGGGGAATGAACACTGAAGCTTTCTTT	CATRDRGGMNTEAFF
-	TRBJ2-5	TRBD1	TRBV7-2	TGTGCCAGCAGCTTAGCCGGGACAGCACAAGAGACCCAGTACTTC	CASSLAGTAQETQYF
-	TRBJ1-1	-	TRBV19	TGTGCCAGTAGTACATACATGAACACTGAAGCTTTCTTT	CASSTYMNTEAFF
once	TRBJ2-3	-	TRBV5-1	TGCGCCAGCAGCTCCCAGGATACGCAGTATTTT	CASSSQDTQYF
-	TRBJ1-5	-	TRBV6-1	TGTGCCAGCAGTGAAATATCTGGGAGAGGAATCAATCAGCCCCAGCATTTT	CASSEISGRGINQPQHF
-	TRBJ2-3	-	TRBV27	TGTGCCAGCATCGGGGTAGGGGGGGCGCAAGATACGCAGTATTTT	CASIGVGGAQDTQYF